This T cell receptor (beta chain) comes out of a study of blood T cell repertoires in COVID-19. Turning to the study itself: COVID-19 samples collected from the United States, Italy and Spain covered acute and convalescent phases. The analysed material was cDNA or gDNA that came from T cells, B-cell-depleted T cells, or PBMCs.

The length of the CDR3 is 15 residues. The V segment lost 0 bases and the J segment 5 bases; nucleotides outside the gene matches: 6. Germline V gene sequence: CDR1 SGHRS, CDR2 YFSETQ. Original handling: Estimation of nucleated cell counts was performed using reference gene primer amplification. Some clones are missing from TCRdb's copy, which holds only in-frame ones; the method was immunoSEQ multiplex PCR. The D gene and trimming were derived from the DNA, and the V and J assignments and clone size from that table. The data hold roughly 260,000 clones, with about nine tenths observed a single time. This clone was detected ten times or more. In the same sample, other DNA sequences code for this CDR3.

The clonotype was recovered from a man aged 35 to 55 who had recovered from COVID-19. The chain has TRBV5-1 and TRBJ2-5; 8 positions agree with TRBD1. The sequencing input was peripheral blood. The CDR3 DNA follows: TGCGCCAGCAGCTTGGATCAGGGGGCGAAGGAGACCCAGTACTTC. It encodes CASSLDQGAKETQYF. Supplemented by reference TRBV5-1 and TRBJ2-5, the full variable domain reads KAGVTQTPRYLIKTRGQQVTLSCSPISGHRSVSWYQQTPGQGLQFLFEYFSETQRNKGNFPGRFSGRQFSNSRSEMNVSTLELGDSALYLCASSLDQGAKETQYFGPGTRLLVL.